A single sample gave rise to the 21 T cell receptor beta chains below, sequenced in a study of Graves' ophthalmopathy and Graves' hyperthyroidism. The authors amplified TCR beta CDR3 regions from RNA transcripts. RT-PCR in the first round used HTBI primers; a second-round multiplex PCR followed. TCRdb re-analysed the multiplex PCR reads in MiXCR, keeping a single row per CDR3 protein. The sample carries a few hundred thousand distinct CDR3 sequences, under 25% recorded once. Sequencing input: peripheral blood. The receptors were sampled from a woman aged 18-30 years with stable Graves' hyperthyroidism.

This clonotype was seen ten or more times. The chain is built from TRBV28 and TRBJ2-2, with unresolved D. The CDR3 covers 12 residues. The germline CDR1 and CDR2 sequences are MDHEN and SYDVKM. Trimming left V 6 bases short and J 4 bases short, with 6 bases between. CDR3 sequence: CASSYLTGELFF. DNA of the CDR3: TGTGCCAGCAGCTACCTCACCGGGGAGCTGTTTTTT.

This clonotype has a count of ten or more. The chain combines TRBV7-9 with TRBJ1-1; D ambiguous. The germline V and J ends were trimmed by 4 bases and 4 bases, with 16 bases remaining between them. This CDR3 contains 15 residues. Germline loops: CDR1 SEHNR, CDR2 FQNEAQ (reference sequence). CDR3 coding DNA: TGTGCCAGCAGCTCAGGCGATTTTGGGAGCACTGAAGCTTTCTTT. Amino acid sequence: CASSSGDFGSTEAFF.

The table lists this clonotype with many counts. The gene calls are TRBV29-1 and TRBJ1-1, with D uncertain. Germline V gene data show CDR1 as SQVTM and CDR2 as ANQGSEA. The CDR3 sequence is 13 residues long. With 0 bases removed from V and 3 bases from J, the gap between germline ends came to 8 bases. CDR3 region: CSVEDFRDTEAFF. The CDR3 region has the DNA TGCAGCGTTGAAGACTTTAGGGACACTGAAGCTTTCTTT.

This clonotype has a count of ten or more. CDR3 DNA: TGTGCCAGCAGTCGGACCGGGGAGCTGTTTTTT. Its protein is CASSRTGELFF. The rearrangement joins TRBV6-2 or TRBV6-3 to TRBJ2-2; D is unclear. The CDR3 has 11 amino acids. Germline V gene sequence: CDR1 MNHEY, CDR2 SVGEGT. Between the trimmed V and J ends, which lost 5 bases and 5 bases, there was a span of 3 bases.

The sample holds one count of this clonotype. This chain joins TRBV12-3 or TRBV12-4 and TRBJ1-5; D uncertain. The CDR3 loop spans 14 amino acids. The V end was cut by 6 bases, the J end by 6 bases, with 15 bases between. CDR3 bases: TGTGCCAGCAGATCGGGAGAATTAGGTCAGCCCCAGCATTTT. Protein: CASRSGELGQPQHF.

This clonotype was seen many times. The chain is built from TRBV19 and TRBJ2-2; perhaps TRBD2 as D (6 bases). The germline V gene encodes CDR1 LNHDA and CDR2 SQIVND (reference sequence). Trimming shortened V by 7 bases and J by 7 bases, and 16 bases separated the two germline ends. CDR3 length equals 14 residues. DNA of the CDR3: TGTGCCAGTACCCTGGCGGGGAAGAGCGGGGAGCTGTTTTTT. This encodes CASTLAGKSGELFF.

Notes on this clonotype: This clone may be a read error of a much larger clone one base away. J is TRBJ2-2 and V is TRBV19, with unresolved D. Germline values: CDR1 LNHDA, CDR2 SQIVND (reference sequence). The CDR3 runs 13 residues. Trimming took off 4 bases at V and 0 bases at J, with 3 bases between the two ends. This CDR3 reads CASSKANTGELFF. The CDR3 DNA follows: TGTGCCAGTAGTAAGGCGAACACCGGGGAGCTGTTTTTT.

The sample holds many counts of this clonotype. In DNA form, the CDR3 reads TGCAGTGCTAAGGACCCAGGGAGGGAGACCCAGTACTTC. Protein: CSAKDPGRETQYF. The rearrangement uses TRBV20-1 and TRBJ2-5, with a possible D match to TRBD2 (6 bases). The CDR3 totals 13 residues. Trimming stripped 4 bases from V and 5 bases from J, with 14 bases between. Germline CDR1 DFQATT, CDR2 SNEGSKA (reference sequence).

The sample holds many counts of this clonotype. The chain has TRBV3-1 and TRBJ1-1; D might be TRBD1 (5 bases). The CDR3 loop spans 12 amino acids. V lost 0 bases and J 9 bases, leaving 8 bases between the germline ends. CDR1 is LGHDT and CDR2 is YNNKEL in the germline V gene (reference sequence). CDR3 protein: CASSQERGKAFF. The CDR3 nucleotides are TGTGCCAGCAGCCAAGAGAGGGGAAAAGCTTTCTTT.

This clonotype came up many times. The chain uses TRBV2 and TRBJ2-2, with D possibly being TRBD2 (6 bases). Trimming cost V 7 bases and J 1 base, with 13 bases left between them. This CDR3 is built from 15 residues. CDR1 is SNHLY, CDR2 FYNNEI, per germline. The CDR3 region has the DNA TGTGCCAGCAATCTTCTAGCGTGGAACACCGGGGAGCTGTTTTTT. Translating gives CASNLLAWNTGELFF.

The V gene is TRBV14, the J gene TRBJ1-1, with no clear D. Germline V CDR1 and CDR2: SGHDN, FVKESK. The CDR3 extends over 15 amino acids. V was shortened by 4 bases and J by 0 bases, with 12 bases between the two germline ends. This CDR3 is CASSPRGFMNTEAFF. The CDR3 nucleotides read TGTGCCAGCAGCCCCCGCGGGTTCATGAACACTGAAGCTTTCTTT.

The chain combines TRBV10-3 with TRBJ2-7; either TRBD1 or TRBD2 may supply D (5 bases each). The CDR3 is 16 amino acids. V was clipped by 0 bases and J by 0 bases, with 12 bases between them. Germline V CDR1 and CDR2: ENHRY, SYGVKD. The CDR3 DNA is TGTGCCATCAGTGAGTCGGGGCGGGCGTTCTCCTACGAGCAGTACTTC. It encodes CAISESGRAFSYEQYF.

In its sample, this clonotype was seen many times. This chain uses TRBV6-5 with TRBJ1-1, with 7 bases identical to TRBD1. CDR1 and CDR2 (germline): MNHEY, SVGAGI. The CDR3 has 15 amino acids. V shed 2 bases, J shed 5 bases, and the junction held 8 bases outside the gene matches. In DNA, the CDR3 is TGTGCCAGCAGTTACCAGTCAGGGGGGAGGACTGAAGCTTTCTTT. This codes for CASSYQSGGRTEAFF.

This clonotype has ten or more counts. DNA of the CDR3: TGCAGTGCTAGAGATGTCGGGGATAGAGTTTACGAGCAGTACTTC. This translates into CSARDVGDRVYEQYF. J is TRBJ2-7 and V is TRBV20-1; tentative D call: TRBD2 (5 bases). Looked up from germline, CDR1 is DFQATT and CDR2 is SNEGSKA (reference sequence). CDR3 size: 15 residues. Trimming took 0 bases from V and 4 from J, leaving 16 bases between them.

J is TRBJ1-2 and V is TRBV19, with unresolved D. There are 15 residues in the CDR3. Trimming stripped 8 bases from V and 4 bases from J, with 20 bases between. CDR1 and CDR2 from the germline V gene are LNHDA and SQIVND (reference sequence). As DNA, the CDR3 is TGTGCCAGTTACGACTACTCCACAACCCCCTATGGCTACACCTTC. As protein: CASYDYSTTPYGYTF.

The J gene is TRBJ1-2, the V gene TRBV6-2 or TRBV6-3; TRBD1 might be the D (5 bases). Trimming cost V 2 bases and J 6 bases, with 10 bases left between them. This CDR3 has 13 residues. In germline, CDR1 is MNHEY, CDR2 SVGEGT. CDR3 protein: CASSYGGIDGYTF. For the CDR3, the DNA is TGTGCCAGCAGTTACGGGGGAATCGATGGCTACACCTTC.

In its sample, this clonotype was seen a few times. The chain is built from TRBV19 and TRBJ1-5; unclear D gene. Germline V lookup: CDR1 LNHDA, CDR2 SQIVND (reference sequence). The CDR3 is made up of 15 amino acids. Trimming shortened V by 4 bases and J by 2 bases, and 12 bases separated the two germline ends. The CDR3 sequence is CASSSWGKGNQPQHF. The CDR3 region has the DNA TGTGCCAGTAGTAGTTGGGGAAAAGGCAATCAGCCCCAGCATTTT.

This clonotype showed up many times. The CDR3 nucleotides are TGTGCCAGCAGCTTAGTCTGGTACGAGCAGTACTTC. Protein sequence: CASSLVWYEQYF. This sequence joins TRBV7-8 and TRBJ2-7, with no clear D. V was clipped by 1 base and J by 4 bases, with 5 bases between them. From germline, CDR1 is SGHVS and CDR2 FQNEAQ. The CDR3 covers 12 residues.

Ten or more counts support this clonotype. This chain links TRBV6-5 with TRBJ1-5, with 10 positions matching TRBD1. The CDR3 is 15 amino acids. The V and J ends lost 6 bases and 15 bases, in that order; junction bases with no gene match: 17. Germline V gene sequence: CDR1 MNHEY, CDR2 SVGAGI. As DNA, the CDR3 is TGTGCCAGCAGCGACTCCGGGACAGGGGTTTTTTCGTGGCATTTT. It encodes CASSDSGTGVFSWHF.

V usage is TRBV6-1 and J usage is TRBJ1-2; perhaps TRBD1 as D (6 bases). In germline, CDR1 is MNHNS, CDR2 SASEGT. V gave up 5 bases and J gave up 8 bases, with 15 bases separating them. The CDR3 runs 13 residues. This chain's CDR3 is CASSQGLGVGYTF. The CDR3 nucleotides are TGTGCCAGCAGTCAGGGGTTGGGGGTCGGCTACACCTTC.

This clonotype came up once. J is TRBJ1-1 and V is TRBV19; the match to TRBD1 covers 7 bases. Germline V lookup: CDR1 LNHDA, CDR2 SQIVND (reference sequence). The CDR3 extends over 13 amino acids. V gave up 7 bases and J gave up 5 bases; unmatched junction bases: 7. The CDR3 loop reads CASKETGQTEAFF. DNA of the CDR3: TGTGCCAGTAAGGAGACAGGGCAAACTGAAGCTTTCTTT. Together with reference TRBV19 and TRBJ1-1, the CDR3 gives the full variable domain: DGGITQSPKYLFRKEGQNVTLSCEQNLNHDAMYWYRQDPGQGLRLIYYSQIVNDFQKGDIAEGYSVSREKKESFPLTVTSAQKNPTAFYLCASKETGQTEAFFGQGTRLTVV.